The following is a T cell receptor beta chain sequence with its context. Antigen specificity is unknown. This sample was taken from a study of cytomegalovirus exposure and HLA in healthy donors. Study-wide findings and caveats: Presence/absence analyses assumed roughly uniform sequencing depth across donors, which may not hold. According to a later analysis, donors in an Asian-associated ancestry cluster reportedly had fewer N-insertions than the roughly 720-donor mean. Common viral pathogens (according to a later analysis) appeared linked to several of the most significant clusters. According to reports, the classifier identified cytomegalovirus status with high specificity and sensitivity.

Trimming removed 0 bases from V and 1 base from J, with 7 bases in between. CDR1 and CDR2 from the germline V gene are SGDLS and YYNGEE. The CDR3 length is 14 residues. Both 60 Vbeta primers and 13 Jbeta primers went into the PCR. TCRdb keeps only in-frame clones here, not all; method: immunoSEQ multiplex PCR. Here the sample spans roughly 97,000 clones, approximately 78% being singletons. The sequenced sample consisted of PBMCs. The receptor's source is a woman aged 40 to 49 in good health and CMV-seronegative. The chain recombines TRBV9 with TRBJ1-1; unclear D gene. The CDR3 DNA reads TGTGCCAGCAGCGTAGGGGCCAAGAACACTGAAGCTTTCTTT. This codes for CASSVGAKNTEAFF.